Presented here are 23 T cell receptor beta chains from one specimen sequenced in a study of cytomegalovirus exposure and HLA in healthy donors. With 60 Vbeta and 13 Jbeta primers, the PCR was carried out. Using immunoSEQ multiplex PCR, the repertoire was profiled, and TCRdb retains in-frame clones only, with some absent. The sample includes over 85,000 clones, about 86% of them seen just once. The material sequenced was PBMCs. The receptors were sampled from a man aged 40-50 years in good health and CMV-seronegative.

This clone is a singleton in its sample. The rearrangement links TRBV28 to TRBJ2-5, with D perhaps TRBD2 (7 bases). Looked up from germline, CDR1 is MDHEN and CDR2 is SYDVKM. The CDR3 is 14 amino acids. V gave up 2 bases and J gave up 9 bases, with 16 bases separating them. The CDR3 DNA is TGTGCCAGCAGTTTACGGGGGGCCCCTAAGGCCCAGTACTTC. It translates to CASSLRGAPKAQYF.

V and J are TRBV5-5 and TRBJ2-3; D gene unclear. There are 14 residues in the CDR3. V shed 5 bases and J shed 0 bases, with 10 bases lying between them. Germline CDR1 reads SGHKS; CDR2 reads YYEKEE (reference sequence). CDR3 nucleotide sequence: TGTGCCAGCAGGTTTTCATTTAGCACAGATACGCAGTATTTT. Its translation: CASRFSFSTDTQYF.

CDR3 in amino acids: CASSFRQGATDTQYF. The CDR3 DNA follows: TGTGCCAGCAGCTTCCGACAGGGGGCAACAGATACGCAGTATTTT. The J gene is TRBJ2-3, the V gene TRBV7-9; 10 nucleotides match TRBD1. Germline CDR1 SEHNR, CDR2 FQNEAQ (reference sequence). The CDR3 runs to 15 residues. V gave up 3 bases and J gave up 3 bases; unmatched junction bases: 3.

This clone showed up just a few times. The gene calls are TRBV14 and TRBJ1-2; D gene ambiguous. The germline V gene encodes CDR1 SGHDN and CDR2 FVKESK. V lost 4 bases to trimming and J lost 4 bases, with 13 bases between them. CDR3 length: 14 residues. The CDR3 sequence is CASSPPGPFYGYTF. The CDR3, as DNA: TGTGCCAGCAGCCCTCCTGGGCCATTCTATGGCTACACCTTC.

This chain joins TRBV19 and TRBJ1-5; D is perhaps TRBD1 (5 bases). Trimming left V 7 bases short and J 4 bases short, with 11 bases between. Germline lookup yields CDR1 LNHDA and CDR2 SQIVND (reference sequence). The CDR3 length is 13 residues. In nucleotides, the CDR3 is TGTGCCAGTACCCCTTCAGGGAATCAGCCCCAGCATTTT. Protein sequence: CASTPSGNQPQHF.

This clone was seen a handful of times. V gene TRBV6-6 combines with J gene TRBJ1-2; weak D call: TRBD1 (6 bases). The CDR3 totals 13 residues. V lost 4 bases, J lost 7 bases, and 13 bases lay in between. CDR1 is MNHNY and CDR2 is SVGAGI in the germline V gene (reference sequence). The CDR3 here is CASSWGGQGGYTF. The CDR3 DNA sequence: TGTGCCAGCAGTTGGGGGGGGCAGGGTGGCTACACCTTC.

This clone was found once. The chain combines TRBV6-1 with TRBJ1-1, with unresolved D. CDR3 length: 16 amino acids. Trimming pared 2 bases from V and 11 bases from J, leaving 24 bases between. Germline V gives CDR1 MNHNS, CDR2 SASEGT. In nucleotides, the CDR3 is TGTGCCAGCAGTGAACCTCGAGTCCGGACTCTTTTTGAGGCTTTCTTT. Its translation: CASSEPRVRTLFEAFF.

Details on this clone: The junction does not match germline at one end; this may be a read error. The chain joins TRBV6-5 to TRBJ1-6; D remains unclear. Germline-derived CDR1 and CDR2 are MNHEY and SVGAGI. This CDR3 has 15 amino acids. The CDR3 reads CASTYTSRDNSPLHF. CDR3 coding DNA: TGTGCCAGCACTTACACCTCGAGGGATAATTCACCCCTCCACTTT.

This clone was seen once. V and J are TRBV5-1 and TRBJ2-7, with 7 bases matching TRBD2. The CDR3 covers 14 residues. After removal of 4 bases from V and 2 bases from J, the junction contained 6 bases not matched to a gene. CDR1 is SGHRS, CDR2 YFSETQ, per germline. The CDR3 loop reads CASSRGDGTYEQYF. DNA for the CDR3: TGCGCCAGCAGCCGGGGGGACGGCACCTACGAGCAGTACTTC.

With respect to this clone: The sample contains more than one DNA sequence encoding this CDR3. The chain is built from TRBV10-3 and TRBJ1-5; perhaps TRBD1 as D (5 bases). Trimming cost V 0 bases and J 2 bases, with 11 bases left between them. This CDR3 has 16 amino acids. Germline V gives CDR1 ENHRY, CDR2 SYGVKD. This CDR3 is CAISESRDLGNQPQHF. CDR3 coding DNA: TGTGCCATCAGTGAGTCGAGGGACTTAGGCAATCAGCCCCAGCATTTT.

This clone was detected only once. The chain combines TRBV7-2 with TRBJ2-5; 10 positions match TRBD1. The CDR3 covers 16 residues. V lost 7 bases, J lost 5 bases, and 13 bases stayed unmatched. CDR1 and CDR2 (germline): SGHTA, FQGNSA. The CDR3 DNA sequence: TGTGCCAGCAAGGGGACAGGGGCTTCGCCGGGGGAGACCCAGTACTTC. It yields the protein CASKGTGASPGETQYF. Filled out from reference TRBV7-2 and TRBJ2-5, the complete variable domain reads GAGVSQSPSNKVTEKGKDVELRCDPISGHTALYWYRQSLGQGLEFLIYFQGNSAPDKSGLPSDRFSAERTGGSVSTLTIQRTQQEDSAVYLCASKGTGASPGETQYFGPGTRLLVL.

CDR3 bases: TGCAGCGCCGTGGGAGACTACGAGCAGTACTTC. Translating gives CSAVGDYEQYF. This chain links TRBV29-1 with TRBJ2-7; D perhaps matches TRBD2 (5 bases). V was trimmed by 7 bases and J by 3 bases, leaving 10 bases between them. The germline V gene encodes CDR1 SQVTM and CDR2 ANQGSEA. CDR3 length: 11 amino acids.

J is TRBJ1-6 and V is TRBV18, with 10 bases lining up with TRBD1. The CDR3 is 14 residues long. The V and J ends lost 3 bases and 14 bases, in that order; junction bases with no gene match: 7. Germline-derived CDR1 and CDR2 are KGHSH and LQKENI. For the CDR3, the DNA is TGTGCCAGCTCACCGGGACAGGGGAATTGGGCCCTCCACTTT. Its translation is CASSPGQGNWALHF.

The V call is TRBV5-6, the J call TRBJ1-5; D perhaps matches TRBD1 (5 bases). The V end lost 0 bases, the J end lost 6 bases, and 10 bases lay between the germline ends. The CDR3 runs to 14 residues. Germline V CDR1 and CDR2: SGHDT, YYEEEE. CDR3 DNA sequence: TGTGCCAGCAGCTTGGGGGGAAGGGGTCAGCCCCAGCATTTT. It yields the protein CASSLGGRGQPQHF.

This clone was counted a few times. This chain uses TRBV28 with TRBJ1-1; D might be TRBD1 (6 bases). The CDR3 covers 14 residues. The germline V gene has CDR1 MDHEN and CDR2 SYDVKM. V lost 1 base, J lost 9 bases, and 15 bases lay in between. The chain's CDR3 is CASSLLRTEGKAFF. The CDR3 nucleotides are TGTGCCAGCAGTTTATTGAGGACAGAGGGCAAAGCTTTCTTT. The variable domain in full, completed from reference TRBV28 and TRBJ1-1, reads DVKVTQSSRYLVKRTGEKVFLECVQDMDHENMFWYRQDPGLGLRLIYFSYDVKMKEKGDIPEGYSVSREKKERFSLILESASTNQTSMYLCASSLLRTEGKAFFGQGTRLTVV.

This chain joins TRBV19 and TRBJ1-1; 7 nucleotides match TRBD1. The CDR3 sequence is 13 residues long. From germline, CDR1 is LNHDA and CDR2 SQIVND (reference sequence). With V trimmed by 5 bases and J by 5 bases, 5 bases remained unmatched. The CDR3 bases are TGTGCCAGTAGTTCGGACAGGAGGACTGAAGCTTTCTTT. It encodes CASSSDRRTEAFF.

The chain links TRBV14 to TRBJ1-2; 11 bases agree with TRBD1. From germline, CDR1 is SGHDN and CDR2 FVKESK. With V trimmed by 0 bases and J by 6 bases, 6 bases remained unmatched. The CDR3 contains 16 residues. CDR3 region: CASSQDSGTGGNGYTF. The CDR3 region has the DNA TGTGCCAGCAGCCAAGATTCCGGGACAGGGGGAAATGGCTACACCTTC.

This chain uses TRBV7-6 with TRBJ2-2; tentatively, D is TRBD2 (5 bases). The CDR3 is 16 amino acids. The V and J ends lost 1 base and 6 bases respectively, with 15 bases between them. Germline assignment: CDR1 SGHVS and CDR2 FNYEAQ. CDR3 amino acids: CASSLEVVAAAGELFF. CDR3 DNA: TGTGCCAGCAGCTTAGAGGTGGTGGCAGCGGCCGGGGAGCTGTTTTTT.

This CDR3 is CASSGGFRGVEEKLFF. The CDR3 DNA reads TGTGCCAGCAGTGGTGGGTTCAGGGGCGTTGAGGAAAAACTGTTTTTT. The chain uses TRBV6-1 and TRBJ1-4, with D tentatively TRBD1 (6 bases). The ends were cut back, 4 bases at V and 8 bases at J, with 20 bases in the middle. CDR3 length equals 16 residues. CDR1 is MNHNS and CDR2 is SASEGT in the germline V gene.

The rearrangement links TRBV5-4 to TRBJ2-7, with TRBD1 matching over 7 bases. J was trimmed by 2 bases and V by 2 bases; bases with no gene match: 7. The CDR3 length is 15 residues. Germline lookup yields CDR1 SGHNT and CDR2 YYREEE (reference sequence). The CDR3 loop is CASSLQGTGAYEQYF. The CDR3 DNA sequence: TGTGCCAGCAGCTTACAGGGGACCGGGGCCTACGAGCAGTACTTC. The entire variable domain, with the rest obtained from reference TRBV5-4 and TRBJ2-7, is as follows: ETGVTQSPTHLIKTRGQQVTLRCSSQSGHNTVSWYQQALGQGPQFIFQYYREEENGRGNFPPRFSGLQFPNYSSELNVNALELDDSALYLCASSLQGTGAYEQYFGPGTRLTVT.

With respect to this clone: In the same sample, other DNA sequences code for this CDR3. The chain has TRBV29-1 and TRBJ2-2; D is possibly TRBD1 (5 bases). The CDR3 extends over 13 amino acids. Trimming removed 3 bases from V and 5 bases from J, with 10 bases in between. The V gene's germline CDR1 is SQVTM and CDR2 ANQGSEA. CDR3 coding DNA: TGCAGCGTTGAGCGACAGAGGACCGGGGAGCTGTTTTTT. Translated, it gives CSVERQRTGELFF.

This clone was found once. V usage is TRBV10-1 and J usage is TRBJ2-1, with D tentatively TRBD1 (5 bases). The CDR3 has 12 residues. Germline loops: CDR1 WNHNN, CDR2 SYGVQD (reference sequence). This CDR3 is CLDSHSYNEQFF. DNA of the CDR3: TGCCTCGACAGCCACTCCTACAATGAGCAGTTCTTC.

This rearrangement joins TRBV6-5 to TRBJ1-1; no reliable D call. The V end lost 8 bases, the J end lost 1 base, and 17 bases lay between the germline ends. Looked up from germline, CDR1 is MNHEY and CDR2 is SVGAGI. The length of the CDR3 is 15 residues. The CDR3 reads CASAWAALGNTEAFF. CDR3 nucleotides: TGTGCCAGCGCATGGGCAGCACTGGGGAACACTGAAGCTTTCTTT.